This TCR beta chain emerged from a study of T cells in localized non-small cell lung cancer. The method was immunoSEQ multiplex PCR; TCRdb's version includes in-frame clones alone and lacks a portion of them. This table has about 31,000 clones, approximately 94% appearing once. Study outcomes and limitations: There was higher T cell clonality in uninvolved adjacent lung than in tumor, and it was highest there. There were a median around 57 of the top 100 tumor clones appearing in adjacent lung.

A word on this clone: Its antigen is not identified.

Per germline, CDR1 LNHDA and CDR2 SQIVND (reference sequence). The CDR3 spans 14 residues. The V segment lost 7 bases and the J segment 4 bases; nucleotides outside the gene matches: 10. The receptor comes from a woman aged 35 to 75 with stage I lung adenocarcinoma. Sample: peripheral blood, taken before any cancer treatment. This chain uses TRBV19 with TRBJ2-7, with TRBD2 matching over 7 bases. Here the CDR3 DNA reads TGTGCCAGTAATTCCGCGGGAGTCCGGTACGAGCAGTACTTC. Its protein is CASNSAGVRYEQYF.